The 3 T cell receptor beta chains below come from one sample, sequenced in a study of blood T cell repertoires in COVID-19. Profiling relied on immunoSEQ multiplex PCR, and the TCRdb table lists in-frame clones only, not all of them. This sample has 45,000 to 50,000 clones, with approximately 85% found just once. Input material: peripheral blood. The receptors here all came from a woman of 80 years or more with COVID-19, enrolled during active disease.

This clone was counted a single time. The chain carries TRBV3-1 (or the pseudogene TRBV3-2) and TRBJ2-5; perhaps TRBD2 as D (5 bases). The germline V gene has CDR1 LGHDT and CDR2 YNNKEL (reference sequence). The V gene lost 4 bases and the J gene lost 4 bases, with 7 bases spanning the gap. This CDR3 is built from 12 residues. The CDR3 sequence: CASSLTRETQYF. The CDR3, as DNA: TGTGCCAGCAGCCTCACTAGAGAGACCCAGTACTTC.

CDR3 bases: TGTGCCAGCAGCGGACAGGGGCGCCTCCAAGAGACCCAGTACTTC. Translated, it gives CASSGQGRLQETQYF. The chain carries TRBV28 and TRBJ2-5; 9 bases agree with TRBD1. Germline values: CDR1 MDHEN, CDR2 SYDVKM. V trimming: 6 bases; J trimming: 1 base; junction bases outside the gene matches: 6. The CDR3 covers 15 residues.

V and J are TRBV5-1 and TRBJ1-1, with D unresolved. From germline, CDR1 is SGHRS and CDR2 YFSETQ. V lost 5 bases, J lost 1 base, and 15 bases lay in between. The CDR3 has 15 residues. CDR3 DNA sequence: TGCGCCAGCAGGAGATATCTTACGGGGAACACTGAAGCTTTCTTT. This translates into CASRRYLTGNTEAFF.